The 24 T cell receptor beta chains listed next were all sequenced from one sample in a study of T cells in Graves' hyperthyroidism and ophthalmopathy. The CDR3 regions of TCR beta were amplified from RNA transcripts. With the HTBI primer set, the TCR CDR3 went through a first round of RT-PCR. TCRdb re-called the multiplex PCR reads through MiXCR, storing one row per CDR3 protein. The profile shows approximately 400,000 distinct CDR3 sequences, approximately 15% of them singletons. The sequencing sample was made of blood. All receptors come from a man younger than 40 with Graves' hyperthyroidism that later progressed to Graves' ophthalmopathy.

There are many counts of this clonotype. The chain uses TRBV12-5 and TRBJ2-5; D remains ambiguous. There are 14 residues in the CDR3. Per germline, CDR1 LGHNT and CDR2 FRNRAP. With 6 bases removed from V and 1 base from J, the gap between germline ends came to 12 bases. The CDR3 region is CASGTEDFQETQYF. Written as DNA, the CDR3 is TGTGCTAGTGGCACCGAGGATTTCCAAGAGACCCAGTACTTC.

As for this clonotype: Germline is not matched at one junction end, which may reflect a read error. This rearrangement joins TRBV7-9 to TRBJ2-2, with D possibly matching TRBD1 (6 bases). CDR3 length: 15 amino acids. Germline CDR1 reads SEHNR; CDR2 reads FQNEAQ (reference sequence). The CDR3 protein is CASSFAGVHIGEPFF. The DNA of the CDR3 is TGTGCCAGCAGCTTCGCAGGGGTACACATCGGGGAGCCGTTTTTT.

This clonotype came up many times. V usage is TRBV12-3 or TRBV12-4 and J usage is TRBJ2-3; TRBD2 aligns across 12 bases. The CDR3 runs 16 residues. Trimming at V came to 5 bases and at J to 1 base, leaving 4 bases not matched to a gene. For the CDR3, the DNA is TGTGCCAGCAGTCTTGGACTAGCGGGGCGCACAGATACGCAGTATTTT. This sequence encodes CASSLGLAGRTDTQYF.

This clonotype has more than one count but fewer than ten. One end of the junction is discordant with germline, which a read error may explain. Written as DNA, the CDR3 is TGCGCCAGCAGCAAGTACCAGGGGGCCGGTCAGCCCCAGCATTTT. Encoded protein: CASSKYQGAGQPQHF. V is TRBV2 and J is TRBJ1-5; 8 positions agree with TRBD1. The CDR3 length is 15 residues. Germline V gives CDR1 SNHLY, CDR2 FYNNEI. Using reference TRBV2 and TRBJ1-5 for the parts outside the CDR3, the full variable domain is EPEVTQTPSHQVTQMGQEVILRCVPISNHLYFYWYRQILGQKVEFLVSFYNNEISEKSEIFDDQFSVERPDGSNFTLKIRSTKLEDSAMYFCASSKYQGAGQPQHFGDGTRLSIL.

This clonotype was counted many times. The chain is built from TRBV28 and TRBJ1-1; D ambiguous. Germline assignment: CDR1 MDHEN and CDR2 SYDVKM. Trimming shortened V by 5 bases and J by 0 bases, and 13 bases separated the two germline ends. The CDR3 length is 15 residues. The CDR3 loop reads CASSTPGNMNTEAFF. For the CDR3, the DNA is TGTGCCAGCAGTACCCCGGGAAACATGAACACTGAAGCTTTCTTT.

This clonotype showed up many times. The chain joins TRBV7-9 to TRBJ2-3; D is ambiguous. CDR1 is SEHNR, CDR2 FQNEAQ, per germline (reference sequence). This CDR3 has 16 amino acids. V lost 5 bases to trimming and J lost 0 bases, with 15 bases between them. In nucleotides, the CDR3 is TGTGCCAGCAGCCTAACGGGTGGCCTAAGCACAGATACGCAGTATTTT. Translated, it gives CASSLTGGLSTDTQYF. Looking up the rest from reference TRBV7-9 and TRBJ2-3 gives the full variable domain: DTGVSQNPRHKITKRGQNVTFRCDPISEHNRLYWYRQTLGQGPEFLTYFQNEAQLEKSRLLSDRFSAERPKGSFSTLEIQRTEQGDSAMYLCASSLTGGLSTDTQYFGPGTRLTVL.

As regards this clonotype: A much bigger clone sits one base away, suggesting this may be a read error. J is TRBJ1-2 and V is TRBV5-1; D might be TRBD1 (6 bases). With 4 bases removed from V and 4 bases from J, the gap between germline ends came to 17 bases. CDR3 length: 15 residues. From germline, CDR1 is SGHRS and CDR2 YFSETQ. The CDR3: CASSPAGQPSYGYTF. DNA of the CDR3: TGCGCCAGCAGCCCCGCCGGACAGCCTAGCTATGGCTACACCTTC.

In this sample, this clonotype turned up many times. The gene calls are TRBV7-2 and TRBJ2-7; tentatively, D is TRBD2 (6 bases). Trimming pared 1 base from V and 1 base from J, leaving 11 bases between. The germline V gene has CDR1 SGHTA and CDR2 FQGNSA. The CDR3 is 15 residues long. The CDR3 DNA sequence: TGTGCCAGCAGCTTAGATTACGGGGGATCCTACGAGCAGTACTTC. Translated, it gives CASSLDYGGSYEQYF.

CDR3 sequence (DNA): TGTGCCAGCAGCGTAGCCGGGCTGAATGAGCAGTTCTTC. Its translation: CASSVAGLNEQFF. The chain recombines TRBV9 with TRBJ2-1; D gene unclear. With 0 bases removed from V and 7 bases from J, the gap between germline ends came to 8 bases. CDR1 and CDR2 (germline): SGDLS, YYNGEE. There are 13 residues in the CDR3.

V gene TRBV13 combines with J gene TRBJ1-2; weak D call: TRBD1 (5 bases). The CDR3 extends over 15 amino acids. Trimming left V 0 bases short and J 5 bases short, with 13 bases between. CDR1 PRHDT and CDR2 FYEKMQ come from the germline V gene (reference sequence). The CDR3 region is CASSLGRQGGYGYTF. The CDR3 nucleotides are TGTGCCAGCAGCTTAGGAAGGCAGGGAGGTTATGGCTACACCTTC.

The chain is built from TRBV7-9 and TRBJ2-1; D is perhaps TRBD2 (6 bases). CDR1 and CDR2 (germline): SEHNR, FQNEAQ (reference sequence). Trimming removed 0 bases at V and 8 bases at J, with 11 bases between. This CDR3 contains 14 residues. The chain's CDR3 is CASSLAFGSDEQFF. The CDR3 region has the DNA TGTGCCAGCAGCTTAGCTTTCGGGAGCGATGAGCAGTTCTTC.

The V and J genes are TRBV18 and TRBJ1-6, with D uncertain. Germline V gene lookup returns CDR1 KGHSH and CDR2 LQKENI. This CDR3 spans 16 amino acids. The V end was cut by 5 bases, the J end by 1 base, with 12 bases between. CDR3 residues: CASSEIPGSYNSPLHF. The CDR3 coding sequence is TGTGCCAGCTCAGAGATCCCTGGGTCCTATAATTCACCCCTCCACTTT. Looking up the rest from reference TRBV18 and TRBJ1-6 gives the full variable domain: NAGVMQNPRHLVRRRGQEARLRCSPMKGHSHVYWYRQLPEEGLKFMVYLQKENIIDESGMPKERFSAEFPKEGPSILRIQQVVRGDSAAYFCASSEIPGSYNSPLHFGNGTRLTVT.

This clonotype appeared many times. The CDR3 nucleotides are TGTGCCAGCAGGCCGGGGCCCGGAAACACCATATATTTT. The encoded protein is CASRPGPGNTIYF. The chain carries TRBV11-2 and TRBJ1-3, with TRBD1 as a possible D gene (5 bases). The CDR3 contains 13 residues. CDR1 and CDR2 from the germline V gene are SGHAT and FQNNGV. With 6 bases removed from V and 4 bases from J, the gap between germline ends came to 10 bases.

At least ten counts were recorded for this clonotype. J is TRBJ2-7 and V is TRBV4-1; the match to TRBD1 covers 8 bases. Germline CDR1 is MGHRA and CDR2 is YSYEKL. The CDR3 sequence is 13 residues long. Germline trimming cut 3 bases from V and 6 bases from J; bases unmatched to any gene: 4. CDR3 sequence reads: CASSHDTGGEQYF. CDR3 in DNA: TGCGCCAGCAGCCACGATACAGGGGGCGAGCAGTACTTC.

This chain connects TRBV14 to TRBJ1-1; D is uncertain. Trimming took 1 base from V and 1 from J, leaving 10 bases between them. The germline gives CDR1 SGHDN, CDR2 FVKESK. The CDR3 totals 15 residues. CDR3 sequence reads: CASSQVAVWNTEAFF. Here the CDR3 DNA reads TGTGCCAGCAGCCAAGTGGCCGTCTGGAACACTGAAGCTTTCTTT. Full variable domain (rest looked up from reference TRBV14 and TRBJ1-1): EAGVTQFPSHSVIEKGQTVTLRCDPISGHDNLYWYRRVMGKEIKFLLHFVKESKQDESGMPNNRFLAERTGGTYSTLKVQPAELEDSGVYFCASSQVAVWNTEAFFGQGTRLTVV.

V usage is TRBV15 and J usage is TRBJ2-1; D not resolved. The germline V gene has CDR1 LNHNV and CDR2 YYDKDF (reference sequence). The ends were cut back, 1 base at V and 10 bases at J, with 8 bases in the middle. The CDR3 spans 12 residues. The chain's CDR3 is CATSRAAEEQFF. CDR3 in DNA: TGTGCCACCAGCAGAGCCGCAGAAGAGCAGTTCTTC.

The J gene is TRBJ2-7, the V gene TRBV18; 10 nucleotides agree with TRBD1. Trimming cost V 5 bases and J 5 bases; bases outside gene matches: 6. The CDR3 has 14 amino acids. Germline V gene data show CDR1 as KGHSH and CDR2 as LQKENI. CDR3 in DNA: TGTGCCAGCTCAATCACGGGACAGGGGAACGAGCAGTACTTC. Its translation: CASSITGQGNEQYF.

This clonotype came up a few times. This chain connects TRBV18 to TRBJ1-5; D unresolved. Trimming pared 4 bases from V and 4 bases from J, leaving 11 bases between. This CDR3 contains 14 residues. Germline V gene sequence: CDR1 KGHSH, CDR2 LQKENI. The CDR3 loop reads CASSQDGGNQPQHF. The CDR3 nucleotides read TGTGCCAGCTCACAGGACGGCGGAAATCAGCCCCAGCATTTT. Variable domain in full (rest from reference TRBV18 and TRBJ1-5): NAGVMQNPRHLVRRRGQEARLRCSPMKGHSHVYWYRQLPEEGLKFMVYLQKENIIDESGMPKERFSAEFPKEGPSILRIQQVVRGDSAAYFCASSQDGGNQPQHFGDGTRLSIL.

The chain is built from TRBV20-1 and TRBJ2-5; D is tentatively TRBD1 or TRBD2 (6 bases each). Germline V gives CDR1 DFQATT, CDR2 SNEGSKA (reference sequence). V lost 3 bases and J lost 7, with 27 bases in between. The CDR3 runs to 17 residues. This CDR3 is CSARRRVERGEVWTQYF. CDR3 nucleotide sequence: TGCAGTGCTAGGAGGAGGGTCGAGAGGGGGGAAGTTTGGACCCAGTACTTC.

The chain carries TRBV18 and TRBJ2-7; tentative D call: TRBD1 (6 bases). With 2 bases removed from V and 0 bases from J, the gap between germline ends came to 11 bases. From germline, CDR1 is KGHSH and CDR2 LQKENI. There are 15 residues in the CDR3. The CDR3 spells CASSPEGVSSYEQYF. The CDR3 DNA sequence: TGTGCCAGCTCACCAGAGGGGGTGAGCTCCTACGAGCAGTACTTC.

The chain has TRBV27 and TRBJ1-1, with D possibly being TRBD1 (5 bases). CDR1 is MNHEY, CDR2 SMNVEV, per germline (reference sequence). The length of the CDR3 is 14 residues. V gave up 8 bases and J gave up 2 bases, with 15 bases separating them. CDR3 sequence (DNA): TGTGCCAGCTCGACGGGGCTTCCTAACACTGAAGCTTTCTTT. Its protein is CASSTGLPNTEAFF.

This clonotype came up a few times. The CDR3 is CASSQDSRVNSPLHF. In DNA, the CDR3 is TGTGCCAGCAGCCAAGACTCACGAGTTAATTCACCCCTCCACTTT. V and J are TRBV3-1 and TRBJ1-6; no reliable D call. The CDR3 loop spans 15 amino acids. CDR1 and CDR2 (germline): LGHDT, YNNKEL (reference sequence). V was cut by 0 bases and J by 6 bases, with 9 bases left in between.

This clonotype has ten or more counts. V and J are TRBV12-3 or TRBV12-4 and TRBJ2-7; D possibly matches TRBD1 or TRBD2 (5 bases each). The V end was cut by 6 bases, the J end by 2 bases, with 14 bases between. The CDR3 consists of 14 residues. The CDR3 loop reads CASRPGRKTYEQYF. DNA for the CDR3: TGTGCCAGCAGACCGGGACGGAAAACCTACGAGCAGTACTTC.

This clonotype was found a few times. This chain uses TRBV20-1 with TRBJ1-6, with D possibly matching TRBD1 (5 bases). The CDR3 has 16 residues. The germline V gene encodes CDR1 DFQATT and CDR2 SNEGSKA (reference sequence). Deletions cut 1 base from V and 7 bases from J, with 17 bases between. The CDR3 loop is CSARARPRDSNSPLHF. CDR3 nucleotides: TGCAGTGCTAGAGCCCGACCCCGGGACTCAAATTCACCCCTCCACTTT.